This T cell receptor (beta chain) was sequenced for a study of T cells in Graves' hyperthyroidism and ophthalmopathy. Ophthalmopathy cases scored 3 or more on the Clinical Activity Score and 4 or more on NOSPECS grade, with duration below 3 months. Diagnoses used clinical symptoms, serum thyroxine and TRAb, thyroid ultrasound and orbital computed tomography. This clonotype has a count of ten or more. Its matching antigen is unknown. TCR beta CDR3 region amplification was performed from RNA transcripts. The TCR CDR3 first-round RT-PCR relied on the HTBI primer set. A single record per CDR3 protein comes from TCRdb applying MiXCR to the multiplex PCR reads. The sample holds about 600,000 distinct CDR3 sequences; 13% to 15% are singletons and the top ten take approximately 6.4%. Study results and caveats: Ophthalmopathy was separated from stable hyperthyroidism by a 13 V-J model.

The sequencing sample was made of blood. This TCR came from a woman aged 18-30 years with Graves' ophthalmopathy.

The CDR3 here is CASSYSGSKTDTQYF. CDR3 nucleotides: TGTGCCAGCAGCTATAGCGGGAGTAAAACAGATACGCAGTATTTT. The chain recombines TRBV7-8 with TRBJ2-3, with 9 bases identical to TRBD2. The CDR3 is 15 amino acids. Germline-derived CDR1 and CDR2 are SGHVS and FQNEAQ. V dropped 4 bases and J dropped 3; count of bases not matched to a gene: 5.